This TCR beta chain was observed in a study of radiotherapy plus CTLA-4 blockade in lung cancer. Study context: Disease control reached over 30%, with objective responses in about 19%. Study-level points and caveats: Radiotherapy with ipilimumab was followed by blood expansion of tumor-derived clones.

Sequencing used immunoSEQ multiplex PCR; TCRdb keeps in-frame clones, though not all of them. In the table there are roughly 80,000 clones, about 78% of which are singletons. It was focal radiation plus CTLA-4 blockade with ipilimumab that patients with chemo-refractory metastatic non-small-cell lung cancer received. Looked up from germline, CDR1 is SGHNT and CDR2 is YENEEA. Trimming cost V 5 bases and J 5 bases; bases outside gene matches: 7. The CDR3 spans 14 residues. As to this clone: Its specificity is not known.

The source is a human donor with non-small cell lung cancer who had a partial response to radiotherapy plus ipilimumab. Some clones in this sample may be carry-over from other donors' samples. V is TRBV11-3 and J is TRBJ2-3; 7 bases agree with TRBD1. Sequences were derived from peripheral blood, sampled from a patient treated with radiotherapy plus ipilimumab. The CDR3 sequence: CASSRRQGGDTQYF. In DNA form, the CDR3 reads TGTGCCAGCAGCCGAAGACAGGGTGGAGATACGCAGTATTTT. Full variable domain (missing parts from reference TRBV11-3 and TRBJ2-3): EAGVVQSPRYKIIEKKQPVAFWCNPISGHNTLYWYLQNLGQGPELLIRYENEEAVDDSQLPKDRFSAERLKGVDSTLKIQPAELGDSAVYLCASSRRQGGDTQYFGPGTRLTVL.